Sequencing of this T cell receptor beta chain was carried out in a study of T cells in Graves' hyperthyroidism and ophthalmopathy (dated by TCRdb to between 2018 and 2021). With regard to the full study: Peripheral blood was sampled at the time of initial diagnosis, prior to any treatment. TCR Vbeta CDR3 sequencing of around 130 peripheral blood samples (under 45 ophthalmopathy, 75 to 80 hyperthyroidism and roughly 17 progressor patients) is reported in the paper. The 80 to 100 discovery patients were randomly divided into training and test sets at a 7:3 ratio. Following sampling, methimazole starting at 30 mg daily was given to hyperthyroidism patients, and high-dose intravenous methylprednisolone was given to ophthalmopathy patients. A discovery cohort of about a hundred patients, 43 with Graves' ophthalmopathy and 55 to 60 with stable Graves' hyperthyroidism, was used to find distinguishing TCR V-J signatures. The study also compared thyroid tissue and blood T-cell repertoires from over 5 Graves' hyperthyroidism patients. Whether ophthalmopathy could be predicted prospectively was tested in an independent validation cohort made up of under 20 hyperthyroidism patients plus 17 patients who later progressed to ophthalmopathy.

The TCR beta CDR3 regions were amplified from the RNA transcripts. The first round of RT-PCR for the TCR CDR3 was performed with the HTBI primer set and the Qiagen OneStep RT-PCR kit. A second multiplex PCR round built the libraries, followed by size selection and purification. Libraries were sequenced paired-end with 100 bp reads on an Illumina HiSeq2000. Per the source publication's procedure: SOAPnuke was used to process the raw data, with reads discarded if the reads contained adapters or uncalled bases, had a mean Phred below 15, or lacked an exact constant-primer or identifier match. High-quality paired reads were merged using COPE v1.2.5, and each unique nucleotide sequence was defined as a clonotype. MiTCR v1.1 was used to align the clonotypes against IMGT TRBV, TRBD and TRBJ reference segments. The analysis was restricted to V-J combinations with a frequency above 0.0001, which together covered roughly 99% of the repertoires. The TCS score was defined as F50 (clonal expansion) divided by E x V (chaos), with BLOSUM62-based TCRdist calculated between CDR3 peptides within each V-J. Welch's t-statistics and random forest reduced fewer than 550 V-J features to roughly 13, which were used in a naive Bayes classifier (R e1071). In TCRdb, the public reads were trimmed at Q25 with fastp and aligned with MiXCR, with productive beta chains retained. CDR3 protein duplicates are merged, each entry listing the most common genes and DNA. These V and J calls originate from TCRdb's pipeline instead of the authors' own analysis. Across this sample there are around 280,000 distinct CDR3 sequences, with about an eighth seen only once. The top ten constitute almost 8% of the sample.

The full study reports these points: In validation, the model predicted progression to ophthalmopathy with 55% to 71% sensitivity and less than 80% specificity, a median of around six months before onset. In cross-validation, a model built on a 13 V-J signature told ophthalmopathy apart from stable hyperthyroidism with roughly 87% sensitivity and about 81% specificity, and in testing the same model reached 80%/75%. Blood samples also contained most of the expanded thyroid clonotypes (frequency above 0.001), which suggests that blood repertoires may reflect thyroid immune responses. Sample size was not statistically predetermined, and blinding of investigators to group allocation was not performed.

Hyperthyroidism patients were newly diagnosed, with disease duration under 2 months, and aged 18 to 65 years. Exclusion was applied to patients with uncontrolled infections, other autoimmune diseases, pregnancy or lactation. Diagnoses were established on the basis of clinical symptoms, serum thyroxine and TRAb, thyroid ultrasound, and orbital computed tomography. For progressor patients, blood was drawn at the first diagnosis of hyperthyroidism, before any ophthalmopathy symptoms had appeared. Ficoll-Paque density gradient centrifugation was used to isolate PBMCs from under 11 ml of fresh peripheral blood. Progressor patients were initially diagnosed with Graves' hyperthyroidism and developed ophthalmopathy during follow-up. Trizol reagent was used to extract total RNA, and RNA quality was then checked on an Agilent 2100 Bioanalyzer. The table lists this clonotype with many counts. No antigen is known for it. Per-base qualities were not stored, and no clone one base away is much larger.

The sequence was obtained from a woman aged 25 to 39 with Graves' hyperthyroidism that later progressed to Graves' ophthalmopathy. Sequencing input: blood.

The CDR3 reads as follows: CASSKGTIYNSPLHF. The nucleotides are TGTGCCAGCAGCAAGGGGACAATCTATAATTCACCCCTCCACTTT. The chain employs TRBV11-1 and TRBJ1-6; TRBD1 is a weak D gene call, 6 bases matching. V is pared back by 5 bases and J by 3 bases, with 11 bases lying between the germline termini. The CDR3 numbers 15 residues from cysteine through phenylalanine. The CDR3 DNA has 45 bases and is translated from base 1. CDR1 SGHAT and CDR2 FQDESV were looked up in the germline V gene (reference sequence).